Sequencing of this T cell receptor (beta chain) was carried out in a study of T-cell reconstitution after alpha-beta-depleted transplantation in children. Using unique molecular identifiers, the investigators prepared the TCRbeta library. Via MiXCR, TCRdb re-called the PCR reads, giving one row per CDR3 protein. The sample has around 580,000 distinct CDR3 sequences, 25% to 30% seen once; the top ten hold about a third. Overall study results and limits: Hyperexpanded clones declined; after one year, newly produced T cells mostly supplied diversity. Roughly two months post-transplant, alpha-beta T cells reportedly originated from several hundred graft clones that had expanded. Some patients showed high day-60 TCRbeta diversity, which derived from surviving recipient T cells and thymic progenitors.

As to this clonotype: What it recognizes is unknown.

The TCR comes from a boy under three years old with Wiskott-Aldrich syndrome, due to receive a stem cell transplant. Material: PBMCs, obtained before TCRalphabeta/CD19-depleted stem cell transplant.

The CDR3 bases are TGTGCCAGCAGTGGCGGACTAGCGAGACGTTACAATGAGCAGTTCTTC. Translating it yields CASSGGLARRYNEQFF. This chain links TRBV6-1 with TRBJ2-1, with 9 bases fitting TRBD2. The J segment lost 4 bases and the V segment lost 4 bases, leaving 8 bases of the junction unmatched. This CDR3 spans 16 amino acids. Germline lookup yields CDR1 MNHNS and CDR2 SASEGT.